The entry below describes one T cell receptor (beta chain). The antigen is unknown. MiXCR, applied by TCRdb to the RT-PCR reads, yields one record per CDR3 protein. The sample holds around 500,000 distinct CDR3 sequences; around 9.9% are singletons and the top ten take about 12%. The data belong to a study of response to subunit inactivated influenza vaccine. Study-level points and caveats: That few new T cells are recruited by each seasonal influenza vaccination was the authors' suggestion.

Source: PBMCs from blood, taken 40 to 50 days after vaccination. The TCR was taken from a man aged 50 or older who received an inactivated influenza vaccine.

CDR3 sequence: CASRQEETQYF. DNA for the CDR3: TGTGCCAGCAGACAAGAAGAGACCCAGTACTTC. V and J are TRBV12-3 or TRBV12-4 and TRBJ2-5; D ambiguous. The CDR3 has 11 residues. V lost 6 bases, J lost 3 bases, and 5 bases lay in between.